This T cell receptor (beta chain) came from a study of identical twins. The V gene's germline CDR1 is MDHEN and CDR2 SYDVKM. Trimming took off 9 bases at V and 8 bases at J, with 30 bases between the two ends. The CDR3 length is 17 residues. Findings and limits, study-wide: Out-of-frame alpha sequences shared by twins were enriched for low generation probability. With abundant cord blood beta clonotypes, insertions were fewer; memory repertoires showed no such pattern.

The table lists this clonotype with many counts. Antigen: not known. TCRdb re-called the 5' RACE reads with MiXCR, one entry per CDR3 protein. Of hundreds of thousands of distinct CDR3 sequences detected, 9% to 15% appear once; the ten largest clones hold around 1.5%. These same records also appear under a second study, on yellow fever vaccine responses in identical twins.

V usage is TRBV28 and J usage is TRBJ2-3; perhaps TRBD2 as D (5 bases). Sequenced: PBMCs. The TCR originated in a woman between 18 and 29 years old in good health. The CDR3 loop is CASSHRATGSWVSTQYF. CDR3 bases: TGTGCCAGTTCCCACCGGGCGACGGGGTCTTGGGTCTCTACGCAGTATTTT.